This TCR beta chain was captured by sequencing in a study of molecular identifiers for immune sequencing clone quantification. Study-wide points: Identical TCR molecules that share a barcode could lead to an underestimation of highly expanded clone sizes.

Using 10%, 30% or 50% RNA, naive CD8 libraries were derived from around 20,000 to 1,000,000 sorted cells. For naive CD8 T cells, sorting used the CD8+CD4-CCR7+CD45RA+ phenotype. This CDR3 is 13 amino acids long. This clonotype was picked up many times. Its specificity is not known. One junction end disagrees with the germline gene, perhaps due to a read error. Bulk TCR libraries were made with methods that had been previously described and with listed TCR primers. TCRdb fed the PCR reads into MiXCR, producing one record per CDR3 protein. The table includes tens of thousands of distinct CDR3 sequences, over 15% detected once.

The rearrangement joins TRBV12-3 or TRBV12-4 to TRBJ2-1; D might be TRBD2 (6 bases). Sequenced material: naive CD8+ T cells from blood, with Jurkat cell RNA spiked in. The subset was: FACS-sorted CD8+CD4-CCR7+CD45RA+ naive T cells. This TCR derives from a human donor in good health. Some libraries in this study had Jurkat cell RNA spiked in. The CDR3, as DNA: TGTGCCAGCTCTTTTCTGACCATGGGACTCGGGATCTTC. This gives the protein CASSFLTMGLGIF.